This T cell receptor beta chain is from a study of cytomegalovirus exposure and HLA in healthy donors. The PCR ran on 60 Vbeta and 13 Jbeta primers. Profiling relied on immunoSEQ multiplex PCR, and the TCRdb table lists in-frame clones only, not all of them. The sample contains 93,000 or so clones, approximately 79% of which appear only once. Germline CDR1 reads SNHLY; CDR2 reads FYNNEI. The CDR3 has 15 residues. J gave up 4 bases and V 6 bases, and 3 bases lay outside the gene matches. The TCR originated in a man in his fifties or sixties in good health and CMV-seropositive. The source material was PBMCs. The chain couples TRBV2 to TRBJ2-2, with 12 bases lining up with TRBD1. Written as DNA, the CDR3 is TGTGCCAGCAGCGAGGGACAGGGGGCCACCGGGGAGCTGTTTTTT. Protein sequence: CASSEGQGATGELFF.